The following is a T cell receptor (beta chain) sequence with its context. The data originate from a study of CD8 T cells in ankylosing spondylitis. In TCRdb, the 5' RACE reads were re-called with MiXCR into one record per CDR3 protein. The data contain around 90,000 distinct CDR3 sequences, around 26% of them singletons. The CDR3 totals 14 residues. Germline CDR1 MNHEY, CDR2 SMNVEV (reference sequence). Trimming cost V 7 bases and J 10 bases, with 17 bases left between them. Sequenced sample: blood, either unsorted or a sorted T cell fraction (not recorded which). The TCR was taken from a male donor with ankylosing spondylitis or in good health (not recorded which). This chain joins TRBV27 and TRBJ1-6, with D possibly TRBD1 on 6 matching bases. The CDR3 bases are TGTGCCAGCAACGTACAGGGTTCGGTGTCACCCCTCCACTTT. Translation gives CASNVQGSVSPLHF.